This passage covers 26 T cell receptor beta chains from one sample sequenced in a study of shared clonotypes between healthy human individuals. Only in-frame clones appear in the TCRdb table, and some are missing; sequencing was by immunoSEQ multiplex PCR. The sample contains under 700,000 clones, 95% of which appear only once. Naive CD8 cells, CD45RO-negative and positively selected for CCR7, excluded terminally differentiated effector memory CD45RA+ cells. The specimen was naive CD8+ T cells sorted from blood. The receptor source for this set is a woman in her 30s in good health.

The chain couples TRBV28 to TRBJ2-7, with 7 bases identical to TRBD1. Losses at the gene ends were 8 bases for V and 3 bases for J; bases not matched to a gene: 7. This CDR3 has 13 amino acids. Germline CDR1 reads MDHEN; CDR2 reads SYDVKM. CDR3 amino acids: CASWGWTGYEQYF. In nucleotides, the CDR3 is TGTGCCAGCTGGGGATGGACAGGCTACGAGCAGTACTTC.

The chain has TRBV7-8 and TRBJ2-2; 8 nucleotides line up with TRBD2. The CDR3 covers 16 residues. Germline loops: CDR1 SGHVS, CDR2 FQNEAQ. V shed 6 bases and J 3 bases; nucleotides not matched to a gene: 9. The DNA of the CDR3 is TGTGCCAGCAGTCCGACGGCGGGGGGCCACACCGGGGAGCTGTTTTTT. Translating it yields CASSPTAGGHTGELFF.

The V call is TRBV29-1, the J call TRBJ1-1, with D perhaps TRBD1 (5 bases). This CDR3 region has 13 residues. CDR1 and CDR2 from the germline V gene are SQVTM and ANQGSEA. CDR3 sequence reads: CLVRGGQVTEAFF. CDR3 sequence (DNA): TGCCTGGTGAGGGGCGGTCAGGTCACTGAAGCTTTCTTT.

The chain carries TRBV7-9 and TRBJ1-2, with no clear D. The V end lost 10 bases, the J end lost 6 bases, and 6 bases lay between the germline ends. The CDR3 runs 9 residues. Germline CDR1 reads SEHNR; CDR2 reads FQNEAQ (reference sequence). The CDR3 nucleotides are TGTGCCATCGGGGATGGCTACACCTTC. Amino acids: CAIGDGYTF.

V usage is TRBV5-4 and J usage is TRBJ2-2; D ambiguous. Germline V lookup: CDR1 SGHNT, CDR2 YYREEE (reference sequence). The CDR3 length is 12 residues. V was cut by 7 bases and J by 4 bases, with 8 bases left in between. The CDR3 DNA is TGTGCCAGCGGCTGGGGCACCGGGGAGCTGTTTTTT. This sequence encodes CASGWGTGELFF.

This chain's CDR3 is CASSQDRGRAVTQYF. Written as DNA, the CDR3 is TGCGCCAGCAGCCAAGATCGAGGGAGGGCCGTTACGCAGTATTTT. V is TRBV4-1 and J is TRBJ2-3, with 7 bases that match TRBD2. The CDR3 is 15 amino acids. Per germline, CDR1 MGHRA and CDR2 YSYEKL. The ends lost 0 bases at V and 8 bases at J; junction bases unmatched: 8.

The chain combines TRBV28 with TRBJ2-5; TRBD1 matches at 8 bases. The trim removed 3 bases at V and 2 bases at J, leaving 5 bases unmatched. Per germline, CDR1 MDHEN and CDR2 SYDVKM. The CDR3 runs to 15 residues. The CDR3 DNA follows: TGTGCCAGCAGTTTCGGACAGGGACCTCAAGAGACCCAGTACTTC. Protein product: CASSFGQGPQETQYF.

The rearrangement joins TRBV25-1 to TRBJ1-2; no firm D call. The CDR3 has 14 residues. The ends were cut back, 2 bases at V and 4 bases at J, with 11 bases in the middle. Germline V gene lookup returns CDR1 MGHDK and CDR2 SYGVNS. CDR3 residues: CASSEGRAVYGYTF. In DNA form, the CDR3 reads TGTGCCAGCAGTGAAGGGAGGGCAGTCTATGGCTACACCTTC.

The chain recombines TRBV27 with TRBJ2-1, with 8 bases matching TRBD2. The V segment lost 5 bases and the J segment 6 bases; nucleotides outside the gene matches: 3. This CDR3 has 13 residues. CDR1 is MNHEY and CDR2 is SMNVEV in the germline V gene (reference sequence). As DNA, the CDR3 is TGTGCCAGCAGTAGGACTAGCTTCAATGAGCAGTTCTTC. This encodes CASSRTSFNEQFF.

The chain combines TRBV7-9 with TRBJ2-7; tentative D call: TRBD1 (6 bases). CDR3 length: 13 residues. The V gene's germline CDR1 is SEHNR and CDR2 FQNEAQ (reference sequence). Trimming left V 5 bases short and J 5 bases short, with 13 bases between. CDR3 in DNA: TGTGCCAGCAGCCCCACAGGGCCCCACGAGCAGTACTTC. Residues: CASSPTGPHEQYF.

Regarding this clone: The same CDR3 also results from other DNA sequences found in this sample. The rearrangement joins TRBV9 to TRBJ2-7; 7 bases align to TRBD2. Trimming at V came to 0 bases and at J to 2 bases, leaving 5 bases not matched to a gene. Germline V gene lookup returns CDR1 SGDLS and CDR2 YYNGEE. The CDR3 sequence is 15 residues long. CDR3 nucleotide sequence: TGTGCCAGCAGCGTAGGTGCTAGCGGAACCTACGAGCAGTACTTC. Protein product: CASSVGASGTYEQYF.

The rearrangement joins TRBV6-1 to TRBJ2-7, with 10 bases that match TRBD2. The CDR3 consists of 12 residues. Germline values: CDR1 MNHNS, CDR2 SASEGT. The ends lost 4 bases at V and 12 bases at J; junction bases unmatched: 6. The CDR3 reads CASSGLAGARYF. The CDR3 DNA reads TGTGCCAGCAGTGGGCTAGCGGGAGCACGGTACTTC.

V usage is TRBV28 and J usage is TRBJ2-2, with TRBD2 matching over 8 bases. CDR3 length: 15 amino acids. Germline V lookup: CDR1 MDHEN, CDR2 SYDVKM. Trimming took 5 bases from V and 9 from J; bases not matched to a gene: 11. The CDR3 nucleotides are TGTGCCAGCAGTCCTCGGTGGAGCGGGAGACGGGAGCTGTTTTTT. This sequence encodes CASSPRWSGRRELFF.

The J gene is TRBJ1-1, the V gene TRBV9, with a weak D call TRBD1 (5 bases). This CDR3 region has 15 residues. V gave up 3 bases and J gave up 8 bases, with 20 bases separating them. CDR1 is SGDLS and CDR2 is YYNGEE in the germline V gene. CDR3: CASSATGAGTEEAFF. In DNA form, the CDR3 reads TGTGCCAGCAGCGCCACTGGAGCTGGGACGGAAGAAGCTTTCTTT.

This chain uses TRBV6-1 with TRBJ2-7; D ambiguous. The V gene lost 1 base and the J gene lost 4 bases, with 2 bases spanning the gap. Germline V lookup: CDR1 MNHNS, CDR2 SASEGT. The CDR3 totals 11 residues. CDR3 nucleotides: TGTGCCAGCAGTGAAGAGTACGAGCAGTACTTC. It translates to CASSEEYEQYF.

The chain combines TRBV7-8 with TRBJ2-7, with D unresolved. The V end lost 1 base, the J end lost 3 bases, and 7 bases lay between the germline ends. The V gene's germline CDR1 is SGHVS and CDR2 FQNEAQ. This CDR3 contains 13 residues. The CDR3 loop is CASSLDASYEQYF. In nucleotides, the CDR3 is TGTGCCAGCAGCTTAGATGCCAGCTACGAGCAGTACTTC.

The genes are TRBV6-5 and TRBJ2-7, with a tentative D call TRBD1 (6 bases). The germline gives CDR1 MNHEY, CDR2 SVGAGI. V lost 11 bases, J lost 3 bases, and 11 bases lay in between. The CDR3 extends over 11 amino acids. CDR3 sequence (DNA): TGTGCCGTCGGACAGAACTACGAGCAGTACTTC. This sequence encodes CAVGQNYEQYF.

The chain recombines TRBV6-5 with TRBJ2-5; the D gene is possibly TRBD1 (5 bases). V gave up 6 bases and J gave up 1 base, with 12 bases separating them. This CDR3 contains 14 residues. CDR1 and CDR2 (germline): MNHEY, SVGAGI. The DNA for the CDR3 is TGTGCCAGCAGCTTCCAGGGATTCCAAGAGACCCAGTACTTC. Protein product: CASSFQGFQETQYF.

The gene calls are TRBV7-8 and TRBJ2-2; D uncertain. This CDR3 has 13 amino acids. Germline CDR1 SGHVS, CDR2 FQNEAQ. V shed 5 bases and J shed 5 bases, with 9 bases lying between them. The CDR3 protein is CASSHYTTGELFF. DNA for the CDR3: TGTGCCAGCAGCCACTATACGACCGGGGAGCTGTTTTTT.

This clone was detected once. The rearrangement links TRBV29-1 to TRBJ2-5, with 9 nucleotides matching TRBD1. The J call could be wrong; TRBJ2-7 is a better fit for the DNA end. The CDR3 is made up of 13 amino acids. Germline V gives CDR1 SQVTM, CDR2 ANQGSEA. CDR3 protein: CSVDPGQGYEQYF. The CDR3 coding sequence is TGCAGCGTTGACCCGGGACAGGGCTACGAGCAGTACTTC.

This clone occurred a few times. Germline is not matched at one junction end, which may reflect a read error. J is TRBJ2-7 and V is TRBV7-9, with D possibly being TRBD2 (6 bases). Germline-derived CDR1 and CDR2 are SEHNR and FQNEAQ (reference sequence). This CDR3 is built from 12 residues. The DNA of the CDR3 is TGTGCCAGCAGCTTAGGGGGGGACTCTCCTAACTTC. Residues: CASSLGGDSPNF.

The chain couples TRBV2 to TRBJ2-1; D may match TRBD1 or TRBD2 (5 bases each). CDR1 SNHLY and CDR2 FYNNEI come from the germline V gene. The CDR3 spans 14 residues. The V and J ends lost 6 bases and 4 bases respectively, with 13 bases between them. This CDR3 reads CASRGRGTYNEQFF. The CDR3 DNA follows: TGTGCCAGCAGGGGCCGGGGCACTTACAATGAGCAGTTCTTC.

This clone appeared a single time. V is TRBV5-6 and J is TRBJ2-7, with 8 nucleotides matching TRBD1. V lost 3 bases to trimming and J lost 4 bases; unmatched junction nucleotides: 9. The CDR3 spans 15 residues. CDR1 and CDR2 (germline): SGHDT, YYEEEE. The CDR3 DNA reads as TGTGCCAGCAGCTCTATCAGGGGGCCTTCGTACGAGCAGTACTTC. It translates to CASSSIRGPSYEQYF.

The genes are TRBV5-6 and TRBJ2-7, with 8 bases aligning to TRBD1. The CDR3 sequence is 15 residues long. Germline trimming cut 3 bases from V and 2 bases from J; bases unmatched to any gene: 7. CDR1 and CDR2 (germline): SGHDT, YYEEEE. The CDR3 protein is CASSSTGTGAYEQYF. For the CDR3, the DNA is TGTGCCAGCAGCTCTACCGGGACAGGAGCCTACGAGCAGTACTTC.

The chain uses TRBV5-6 and TRBJ2-7; D is ambiguous. Trimming removed 0 bases at V and 3 bases at J, with 13 bases between. There are 15 residues in the CDR3. Germline CDR1 and CDR2: SGHDT and YYEEEE. This CDR3 reads CASSLGNYPHYEQYF. The DNA of the CDR3 is TGTGCCAGCAGCTTGGGGAACTACCCACACTACGAGCAGTACTTC.

The chain couples TRBV7-6 to TRBJ2-5; 7 bases line up with TRBD2. With the DNA end fitting TRBJ2-7 better, the J assignment may be wrong. The CDR3 has 14 residues. In germline, CDR1 is SGHVS, CDR2 FNYEAQ. DNA of the CDR3: TGTGCCAGCAGCCCCGCTAGCGGACCCTACGAGCAGTACTTC. It codes for CASSPASGPYEQYF.